This TCR beta chain was sequenced during a study of blood T cell repertoires in COVID-19. As for the study in general: T cells, B-cell-depleted T cells, or PBMCs supplied cDNA or gDNA.

Per the original methods: Reference gene primer amplification gave estimated nucleated cell counts. Data came from immunoSEQ multiplex PCR; TCRdb stores just in-frame clones and leaves some out. V and J calls and clone size are copied from that table; D and trimming were computed from the DNA. The sample comprises approximately 290,000 clones, 91% of which are singletons, and over 2% rests with the top ten. The CDR3 runs to 18 residues. Between the trimmed V and J ends, which lost 0 bases and 1 base, there was a span of 16 bases. Looked up from germline, CDR1 is MGHRA and CDR2 is YSYEKL. Seattle researchers signed up patients amid active infection and tracked them longitudinally.

This chain uses TRBV4-1 with TRBJ1-5, with D maybe TRBD1 (6 bases). Sequenced: peripheral blood. This TCR came from a woman in her 30s with COVID-19, enrolled during active disease. CDR3 loop: CASSQDGGAGRSNQPQHF. The CDR3 coding sequence is TGCGCCAGCAGCCAAGATGGGGGGGCGGGAAGGAGCAATCAGCCCCAGCATTTT.